This passage covers 4 T cell receptor beta chains from one sample sequenced in a study of long-term antiretroviral therapy in people with HIV. Runs used v3.0 of the immunoSEQ assay and were done at survey level. The data were produced by immunoSEQ multiplex PCR, yet TCRdb's version contains in-frame clones alone and is incomplete. Here the sample spans 23,000 or so clones, roughly 80% being singletons. This specimen was unsorted PBMCs, taken 0.4 years after starting antiretroviral therapy. Source of these receptors: a man aged 45-60 years with HIV.

V and J are TRBV25-1 and TRBJ2-3, with D maybe TRBD1 (6 bases). V was shortened by 4 bases and J by 6 bases, with 20 bases between the two germline ends. This CDR3 region has 16 residues. The germline gives CDR1 MGHDK, CDR2 SYGVNS. The CDR3 loop reads CASSVTGFGWLDTQYF. For the CDR3, the DNA is TGTGCCAGCAGTGTAACAGGGTTTGGGTGGTTGGATACGCAGTATTTT.

This clone was observed once. The CDR3 sequence is CASRTARGYSYEQYF. The CDR3 DNA follows: TGCGCCAGCAGGACCGCCAGGGGATACTCCTACGAGCAGTACTTC. V gene TRBV5-1 combines with J gene TRBJ2-7; TRBD1 is a possible D gene (6 bases). Germline V gives CDR1 SGHRS, CDR2 YFSETQ. CDR3 size: 15 residues. V lost 5 bases to trimming and J lost 0 bases, with 15 bases between them.

The chain has TRBV5-6 and TRBJ1-1; D possibly corresponds to TRBD1 (6 bases). The germline V gene encodes CDR1 SGHDT and CDR2 YYEEEE. This CDR3 has 12 residues. Trimming removed 1 base at V and 7 bases at J, with 8 bases between. In DNA form, the CDR3 reads TGTGCCAGCAGCTTGATGACAGGTGAAGCTTTCTTT. Its protein is CASSLMTGEAFF.

J is TRBJ2-7 and V is TRBV29-1; D unclear. The CDR3 totals 15 residues. Between the trimmed V and J ends, which lost 0 bases and 0 bases, there was a span of 12 bases. Germline CDR1 and CDR2: SQVTM and ANQGSEA. CDR3 nucleotide sequence: TGCAGCGTTGAAGATGGAGACGAAAGCTCCTACGAGCAGTACTTC. Its translation is CSVEDGDESSYEQYF.